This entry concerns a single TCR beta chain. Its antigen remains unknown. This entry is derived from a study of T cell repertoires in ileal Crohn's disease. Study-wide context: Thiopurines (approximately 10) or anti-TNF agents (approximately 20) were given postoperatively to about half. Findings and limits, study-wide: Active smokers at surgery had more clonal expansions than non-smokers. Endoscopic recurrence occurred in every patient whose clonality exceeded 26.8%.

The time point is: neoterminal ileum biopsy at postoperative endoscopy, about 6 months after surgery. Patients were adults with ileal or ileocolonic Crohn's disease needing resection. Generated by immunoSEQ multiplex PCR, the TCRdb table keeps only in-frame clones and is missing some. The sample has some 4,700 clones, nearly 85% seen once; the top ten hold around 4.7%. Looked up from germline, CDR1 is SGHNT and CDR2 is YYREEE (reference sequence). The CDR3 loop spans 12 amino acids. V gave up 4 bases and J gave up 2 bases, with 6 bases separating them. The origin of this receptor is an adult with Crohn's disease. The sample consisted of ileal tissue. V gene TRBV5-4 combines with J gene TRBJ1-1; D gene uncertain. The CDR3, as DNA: TGTGCCAGCAGCACAATAAACACTGAAGCTTTCTTT. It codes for CASSTINTEAFF.